This is a list of T cell receptor beta chains from one sample in a study of cytomegalovirus exposure and HLA in healthy donors. Clones were sequenced by immunoSEQ multiplex PCR, and TCRdb holds only the in-frame ones, with some missing. The sample yields some 190,000 clones, 78% seen once. The sample consisted of PBMCs. These receptors were obtained from a female donor in good health and CMV-seronegative. Each CDR3 is given with its conserved first and last residue. A D gene is named only where the DNA matches it firmly.

V: TRBV7-2
J: TRBJ2-7
D: .
CDR3: CASSFGGGEFYEQYF

V: TRBV4-1
J: TRBJ2-5
D: TRBD2
CDR3: CASSPSGGALETQYF

V: TRBV19
J: TRBJ1-6
D: .
CDR3: CASGSSYNSPLHF

V: TRBV11-2
J: TRBJ2-1
D: TRBD2
CDR3: CASSSTSGYNEQFF

V: TRBV7-9
J: TRBJ2-1
D: TRBD2
CDR3: CASSPTSGRAIDEQFF

V: TRBV6-6
J: TRBJ2-3
D: TRBD2
CDR3: CASSLSGAHTDTQYF

V: TRBV11-3
J: TRBJ2-7
D: .
CDR3: CASSSPDGKTYEQYF

V: TRBV27
J: TRBJ2-6
D: TRBD1
CDR3: CASSLFLRDSRTGANVLTF

V: TRBV11-2
J: TRBJ2-2
D: TRBD1
CDR3: CASRPGLTGDTGELFF

V: TRBV11-3
J: TRBJ2-6
D: .
CDR3: CASSAQGSGANVLTF

V: TRBV21-1
J: TRBJ2-7
D: .
CDR3: CASSKLRGEQYF

V: TRBV5-1
J: TRBJ1-2
D: .
CDR3: CASSATGGAQGYTF

V: TRBV28
J: TRBJ1-5
D: .
CDR3: CASRVGASQPQHF

V: TRBV29-1
J: TRBJ2-5
D: .
CDR3: CSVDTENNSQETQYF

V: TRBV6-1
J: TRBJ2-7
D: TRBD2
CDR3: CASTSGRAGGYEQYF

V: TRBV7-2
J: TRBJ2-1
D: TRBD1
CDR3: CASSLVGGQGRHNEQFF

V: TRBV19
J: TRBJ1-2
D: .
CDR3: CASSPNRVHGMRGHTF

V: TRBV5-6
J: TRBJ1-5
D: .
CDR3: CASSLDQGRNQPQHF

V: TRBV6-6
J: TRBJ1-3
D: .
CDR3: CASFGAGAPSGNTIYF

V: TRBV29-1
J: TRBJ2-1
D: .
CDR3: CSVERTGNNEQFF

V: TRBV18
J: TRBJ2-7
D: .
CDR3: CASSPQATSEQYF

V: TRBV5-1
J: TRBJ2-5
D: .
CDR3: CASSLVGRGAETQYF

V: TRBV12-5
J: TRBJ1-1
D: .
CDR3: CASGSSGLGNTEAFF

V: TRBV7-9
J: TRBJ2-7
D: .
CDR3: CASSFEGTTNEQYF

V: TRBV14
J: TRBJ2-5
D: .
CDR3: CASSPLGETQYF

V: TRBV7-9
J: TRBJ2-1
D: TRBD2
CDR3: CASGLATYGEQFF

V: TRBV11-1
J: TRBJ1-1
D: TRBD1
CDR3: CASSSYGQGADTEAFF

V: TRBV21-1
J: TRBJ2-7
D: .
CDR3: CASSNETPSYEQYF

V: TRBV19
J: TRBJ1-1
D: .
CDR3: CASSQQVNTEAFF

V: TRBV28
J: TRBJ2-2
D: .
CDR3: CASSYGMGTGELFF

V: TRBV6-1
J: TRBJ2-3
D: TRBD2
CDR3: CASSESPGGSTDTQYF

V: TRBV6-1
J: TRBJ2-7
D: TRBD1
CDR3: CASSVNRGPYEQYF

V: TRBV5-1
J: TRBJ2-3
D: TRBD2
CDR3: CASSPGLAGGGTQYF

V: TRBV7-2
J: TRBJ1-2
D: TRBD1
CDR3: CASSPTGVGGYGYTF

V: TRBV5-1
J: TRBJ2-1
D: .
CDR3: CASSLGGRGNNEQFF

V: TRBV6-5
J: TRBJ2-7
D: .
CDR3: CASSYFRGIEQYF

V: TRBV29-1
J: TRBJ2-3
D: TRBD2
CDR3: CSVEDPGTSGDFSTDTQYF

V: TRBV5-1
J: TRBJ2-3
D: .
CDR3: CASSLNIRGGTDTQYF

V: TRBV27
J: TRBJ2-1
D: TRBD1
CDR3: CASSQGTGNYNEQFF

V: TRBV11-3
J: TRBJ2-7
D: .
CDR3: CASSPEGGAGKVRYF

V: TRBV7-8
J: TRBJ2-2
D: .
CDR3: CASSSRGGADTGELFF

V: TRBV9
J: TRBJ2-5
D: TRBD1
CDR3: CASSGRGTGEETQYF

V: TRBV5-1
J: TRBJ2-3
D: TRBD2
CDR3: CASSVGLAGGVDTQYF

V: TRBV6-1
J: TRBJ2-2
D: .
CDR3: CASSELTGSGELFF

V: TRBV25-1
J: TRBJ1-5
D: TRBD1
CDR3: CASSGGTGWQPQHF

V: TRBV28
J: TRBJ2-3
D: TRBD2
CDR3: CASSSPAGGGTDTQYF

V: TRBV15
J: TRBJ2-1
D: .
CDR3: CATSRVRTDYNEQFF

V: TRBV7-9
J: TRBJ2-1
D: .
CDR3: CASSLGELTGSSYNEQFF

V: TRBV7-9
J: TRBJ2-1
D: TRBD2
CDR3: CASSLSLAGAYNEQFF

V: TRBV30
J: TRBJ2-5
D: TRBD2
CDR3: CAWGGTSGGAGTQYF

V: TRBV9
J: TRBJ2-1
D: TRBD2
CDR3: CASSPKRESEQFF

V: TRBV27
J: TRBJ2-7
D: TRBD2
CDR3: CASSLGTSGTYEQYF

V: TRBV2
J: TRBJ2-5
D: .
CDR3: CASSGGGSETQYF

V: TRBV5-1
J: TRBJ2-7
D: TRBD2
CDR3: CASSLFAGLAGGPLEQYF

V: TRBV4-1
J: TRBJ2-1
D: TRBD2
CDR3: CASSQPTSGSKNEQFF

V: TRBV6-6
J: TRBJ2-7
D: TRBD1
CDR3: CASSPSGQGAGEQYF

V: TRBV6-6
J: TRBJ2-1
D: TRBD2
CDR3: CASSSRSGGAGNEQFF

V: TRBV6-5
J: TRBJ2-7
D: TRBD1
CDR3: CASSSTGDTYEQYF

V: TRBV2
J: TRBJ1-2
D: .
CDR3: CASMRQSYGYTF